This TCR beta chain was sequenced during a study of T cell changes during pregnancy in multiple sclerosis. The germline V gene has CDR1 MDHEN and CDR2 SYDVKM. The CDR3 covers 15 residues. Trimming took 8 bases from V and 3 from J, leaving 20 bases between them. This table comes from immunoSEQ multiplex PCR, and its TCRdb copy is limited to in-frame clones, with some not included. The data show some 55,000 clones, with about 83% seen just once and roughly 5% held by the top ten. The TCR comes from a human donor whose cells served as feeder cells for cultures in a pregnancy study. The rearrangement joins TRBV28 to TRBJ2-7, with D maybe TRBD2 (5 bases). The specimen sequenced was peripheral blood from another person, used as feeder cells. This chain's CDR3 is CASAIRRIGFYEQYF. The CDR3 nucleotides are TGTGCCAGCGCTATTAGGAGGATAGGTTTCTACGAGCAGTACTTC.